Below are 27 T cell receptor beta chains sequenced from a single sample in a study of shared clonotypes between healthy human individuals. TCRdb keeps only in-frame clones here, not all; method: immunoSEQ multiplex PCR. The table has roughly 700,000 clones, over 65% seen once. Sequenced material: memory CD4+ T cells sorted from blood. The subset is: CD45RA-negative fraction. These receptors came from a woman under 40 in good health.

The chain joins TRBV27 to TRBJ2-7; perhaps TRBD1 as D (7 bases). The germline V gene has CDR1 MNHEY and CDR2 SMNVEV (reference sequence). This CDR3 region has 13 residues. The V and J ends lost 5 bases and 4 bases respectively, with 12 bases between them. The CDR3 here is CASSSQGGYEQYF. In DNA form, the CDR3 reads TGTGCCAGCAGTAGTCAGGGGGGATACGAGCAGTACTTC.

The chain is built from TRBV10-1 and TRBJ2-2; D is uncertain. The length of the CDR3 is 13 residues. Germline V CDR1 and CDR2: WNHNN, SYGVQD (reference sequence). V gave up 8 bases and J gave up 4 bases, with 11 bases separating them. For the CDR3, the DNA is TGCGCCAGCGGGCTTACAGTCACCGGGGAGCTGTTTTTT. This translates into CASGLTVTGELFF.

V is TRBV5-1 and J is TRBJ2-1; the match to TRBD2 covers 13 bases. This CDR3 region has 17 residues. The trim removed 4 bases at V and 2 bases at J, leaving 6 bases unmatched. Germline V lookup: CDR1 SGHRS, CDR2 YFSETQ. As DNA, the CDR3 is TGCGCCAGCAGCACGGGAGGACTAGCGGGAGCCTACAATGAGCAGTTCTTC. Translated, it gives CASSTGGLAGAYNEQFF.

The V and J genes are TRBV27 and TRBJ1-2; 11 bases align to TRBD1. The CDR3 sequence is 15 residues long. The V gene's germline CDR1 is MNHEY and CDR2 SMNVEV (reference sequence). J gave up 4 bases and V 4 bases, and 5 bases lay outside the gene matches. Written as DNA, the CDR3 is TGTGCCAGCAGTTCCCCCGGGACAGGGGGCTATGGCTACACCTTC. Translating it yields CASSSPGTGGYGYTF.

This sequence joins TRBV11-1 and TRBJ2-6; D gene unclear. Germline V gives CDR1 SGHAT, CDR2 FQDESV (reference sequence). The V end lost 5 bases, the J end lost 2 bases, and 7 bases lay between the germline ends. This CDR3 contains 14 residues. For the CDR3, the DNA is TGTGCCAGCAGCCTCCAGACTGGGGCCAACGTCCTGACTTTC. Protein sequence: CASSLQTGANVLTF.

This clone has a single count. The CDR3, as DNA: TGTGCCAGCTCACCGGGGAGGAGGCCCTACGAGCAGTACTTC. Amino acid sequence: CASSPGRRPYEQYF. The rearrangement joins TRBV18 to TRBJ2-7, with D tentatively TRBD2 (6 bases). Deletions cut 3 bases from V and 2 bases from J, with 11 bases between. Germline lookup yields CDR1 KGHSH and CDR2 LQKENI. The CDR3 has 14 residues.

The CDR3: CASRTVSTSNQPQHF. The DNA for the CDR3 is TGTGCCAGCAGAACCGTCAGCACTAGCAATCAGCCCCAGCATTTT. The chain links TRBV6-5 to TRBJ1-5; D uncertain. Germline CDR1 MNHEY, CDR2 SVGAGI. CDR3 length: 15 residues. Trimming removed 6 bases at V and 0 bases at J, with 12 bases between.

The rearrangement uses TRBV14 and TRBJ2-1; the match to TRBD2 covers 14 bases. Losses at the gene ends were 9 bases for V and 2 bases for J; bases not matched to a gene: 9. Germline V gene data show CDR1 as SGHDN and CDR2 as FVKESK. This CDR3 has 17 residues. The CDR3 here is CARRNGTSGSPYNEQFF. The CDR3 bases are TGTGCCAGACGGAACGGGACTAGCGGGAGCCCCTACAATGAGCAGTTCTTC.

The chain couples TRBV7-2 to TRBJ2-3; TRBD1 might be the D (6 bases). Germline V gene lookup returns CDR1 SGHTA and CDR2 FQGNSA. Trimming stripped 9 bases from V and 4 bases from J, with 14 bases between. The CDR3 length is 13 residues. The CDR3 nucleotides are TGTGCCAGTAACAGGGTAGGATCAGATACGCAGTATTTT. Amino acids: CASNRVGSDTQYF.

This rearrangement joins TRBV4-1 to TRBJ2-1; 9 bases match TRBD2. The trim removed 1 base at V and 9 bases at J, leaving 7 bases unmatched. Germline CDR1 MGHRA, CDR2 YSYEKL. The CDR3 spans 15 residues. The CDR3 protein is CASSQGGLAGTEQFF. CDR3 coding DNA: TGCGCCAGCAGCCAAGGCGGGCTAGCGGGAACTGAGCAGTTCTTC.

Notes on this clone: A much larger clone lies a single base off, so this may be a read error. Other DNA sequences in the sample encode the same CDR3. The CDR3 sequence is CSASPLYEQYF. The CDR3 DNA reads as TGCAGTGCTAGCCCCCTCTACGAGCAGTACTTC. This rearrangement joins TRBV20-1 to TRBJ2-7; unclear D gene. The V end lost 3 bases, the J end lost 3 bases, and 6 bases lay between the germline ends. The CDR3 is 11 residues long. From germline, CDR1 is DFQATT and CDR2 SNEGSKA (reference sequence).

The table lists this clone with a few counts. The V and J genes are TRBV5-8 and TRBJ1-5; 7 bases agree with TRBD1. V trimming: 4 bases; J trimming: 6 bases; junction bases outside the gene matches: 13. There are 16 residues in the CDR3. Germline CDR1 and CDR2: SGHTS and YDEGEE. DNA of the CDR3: TGTGCCAGCAGCACCCAGGGGGGCCTCCGCAGTCAGCCCCAGCATTTT. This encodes CASSTQGGLRSQPQHF.

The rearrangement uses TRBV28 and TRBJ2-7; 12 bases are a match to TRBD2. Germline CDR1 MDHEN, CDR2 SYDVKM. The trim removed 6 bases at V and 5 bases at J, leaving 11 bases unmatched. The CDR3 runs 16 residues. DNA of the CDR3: TGTGCCAGCAGGGTCAAGGGACTAGCGGGTCCCAACGAGCAGTACTTC. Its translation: CASRVKGLAGPNEQYF.

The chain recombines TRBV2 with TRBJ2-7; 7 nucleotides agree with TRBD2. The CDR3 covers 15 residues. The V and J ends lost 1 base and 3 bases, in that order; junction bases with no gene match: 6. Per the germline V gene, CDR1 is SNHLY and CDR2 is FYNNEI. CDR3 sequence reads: CASSEDAGAFYEQYF. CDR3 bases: TGTGCCAGCAGTGAAGACGCGGGAGCCTTCTACGAGCAGTACTTC.

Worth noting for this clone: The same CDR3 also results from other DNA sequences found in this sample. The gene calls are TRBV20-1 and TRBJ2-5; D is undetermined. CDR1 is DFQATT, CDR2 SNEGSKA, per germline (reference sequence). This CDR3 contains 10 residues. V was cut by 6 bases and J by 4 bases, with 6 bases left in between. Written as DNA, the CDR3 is TGCAGTGCCTCAACAGAGACCCAGTACTTC. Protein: CSASTETQYF.

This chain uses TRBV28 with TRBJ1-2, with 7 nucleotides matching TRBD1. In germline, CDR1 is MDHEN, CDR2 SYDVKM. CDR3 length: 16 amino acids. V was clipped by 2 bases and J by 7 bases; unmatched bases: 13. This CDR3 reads CASSLGTGQALGGYTF. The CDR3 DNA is TGTGCCAGCAGTTTAGGTACAGGACAGGCCCTGGGTGGCTACACCTTC.

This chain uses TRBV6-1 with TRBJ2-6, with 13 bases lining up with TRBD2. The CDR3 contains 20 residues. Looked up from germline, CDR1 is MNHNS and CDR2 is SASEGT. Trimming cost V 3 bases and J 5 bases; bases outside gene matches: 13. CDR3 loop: CASSDGGTSGAPFRANVLTF. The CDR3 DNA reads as TGTGCCAGCAGTGACGGGGGGACTAGCGGGGCCCCCTTTCGGGCCAACGTCCTGACTTTC.

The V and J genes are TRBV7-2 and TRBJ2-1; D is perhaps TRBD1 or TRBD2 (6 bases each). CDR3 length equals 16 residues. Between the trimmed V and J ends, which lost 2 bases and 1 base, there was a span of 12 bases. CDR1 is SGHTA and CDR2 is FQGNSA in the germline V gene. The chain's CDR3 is CASSLSGARSYNEQFF. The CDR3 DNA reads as TGTGCCAGCAGCTTATCGGGGGCAAGGTCCTACAATGAGCAGTTCTTC.

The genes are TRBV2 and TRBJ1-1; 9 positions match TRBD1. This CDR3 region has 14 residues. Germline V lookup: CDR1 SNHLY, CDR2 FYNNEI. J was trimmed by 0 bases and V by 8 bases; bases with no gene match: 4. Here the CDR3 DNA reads TGTGCCAGCCTGACAGGGGGAGTGAACACTGAAGCTTTCTTT. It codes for CASLTGGVNTEAFF.

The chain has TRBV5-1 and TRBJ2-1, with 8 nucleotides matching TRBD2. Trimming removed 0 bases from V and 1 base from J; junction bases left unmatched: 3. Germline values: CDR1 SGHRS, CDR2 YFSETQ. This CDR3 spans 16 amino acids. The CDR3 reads CASSLVAGGSYNEQFF. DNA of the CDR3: TGCGCCAGCAGCTTGGTTGCGGGAGGATCCTACAATGAGCAGTTCTTC.

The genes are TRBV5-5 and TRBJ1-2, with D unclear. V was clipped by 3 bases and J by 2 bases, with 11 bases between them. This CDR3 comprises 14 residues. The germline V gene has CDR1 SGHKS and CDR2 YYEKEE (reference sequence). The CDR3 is CASSYLGSNYGYTF. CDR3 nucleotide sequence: TGTGCCAGCAGCTATCTCGGCAGCAACTATGGCTACACCTTC.

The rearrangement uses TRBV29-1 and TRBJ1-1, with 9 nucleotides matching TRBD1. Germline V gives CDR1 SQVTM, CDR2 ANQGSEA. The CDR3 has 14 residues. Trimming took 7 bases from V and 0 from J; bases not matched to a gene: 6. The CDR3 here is CSGTGAGMNTEAFF. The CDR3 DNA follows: TGCAGCGGGACAGGGGCCGGCATGAACACTGAAGCTTTCTTT. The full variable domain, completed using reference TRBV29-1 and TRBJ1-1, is SAVISQKPSRDICQRGTSLTIQCQVDSQVTMMFWYRQQPGQSLTLIATANQGSEATYESGFVIDKFPISRPNLTFSTLTVSNMSPEDSSIYLCSGTGAGMNTEAFFGQGTRLTVV.

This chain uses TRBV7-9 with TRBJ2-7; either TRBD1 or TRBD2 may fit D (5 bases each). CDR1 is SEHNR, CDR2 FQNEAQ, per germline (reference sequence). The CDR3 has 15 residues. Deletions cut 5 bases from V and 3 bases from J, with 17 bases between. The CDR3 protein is CASSRGGGRFYEQYF. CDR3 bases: TGTGCCAGCAGCCGAGGTGGGGGACGTTTCTACGAGCAGTACTTC.

The CDR3 DNA reads TGCAGCGCGAAGGACGGGGATCAGCCCCAGCATTTT. It is translated as CSAKDGDQPQHF. This chain uses TRBV29-1 with TRBJ1-5; D is undetermined. V dropped 7 bases and J dropped 5 bases, with 12 bases sitting between them. The germline gives CDR1 SQVTM, CDR2 ANQGSEA. This CDR3 spans 12 amino acids.

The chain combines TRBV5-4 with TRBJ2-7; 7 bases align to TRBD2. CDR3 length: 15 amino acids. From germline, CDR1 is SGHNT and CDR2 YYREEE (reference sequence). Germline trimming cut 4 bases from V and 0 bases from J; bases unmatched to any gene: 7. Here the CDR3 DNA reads TGTGCCAGCAGCACCGGGACTACCAGCTCCTACGAGCAGTACTTC. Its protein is CASSTGTTSSYEQYF. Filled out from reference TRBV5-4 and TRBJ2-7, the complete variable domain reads ETGVTQSPTHLIKTRGQQVTLRCSSQSGHNTVSWYQQALGQGPQFIFQYYREEENGRGNFPPRFSGLQFPNYSSELNVNALELDDSALYLCASSTGTTSSYEQYFGPGTRLTVT.

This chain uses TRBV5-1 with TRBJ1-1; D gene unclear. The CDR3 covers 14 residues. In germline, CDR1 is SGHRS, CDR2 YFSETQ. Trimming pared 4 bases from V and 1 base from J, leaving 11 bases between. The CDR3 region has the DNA TGCGCCAGCAGCCTATCAGACGGGAACACTGAAGCTTTCTTT. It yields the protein CASSLSDGNTEAFF.

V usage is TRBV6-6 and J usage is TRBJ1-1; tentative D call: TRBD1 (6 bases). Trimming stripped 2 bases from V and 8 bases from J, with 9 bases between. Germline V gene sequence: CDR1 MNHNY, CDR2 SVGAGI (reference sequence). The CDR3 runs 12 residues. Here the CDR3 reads CASSYAGAEAFF. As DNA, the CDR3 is TGTGCCAGCAGTTACGCAGGGGCCGAAGCTTTCTTT.